This T cell receptor (beta chain) was recorded in a study of technical replicates of blood from a few donors. Clones were read by immunoSEQ multiplex PCR, and TCRdb kept only the in-frame ones, dropping some. The sample lists some 50,000 clones, roughly 92% occurring once. Losses at the gene ends were 2 bases for V and 5 bases for J; bases not matched to a gene: 5. The CDR3 has 15 residues. Germline V lookup: CDR1 MNHEY, CDR2 SVGAGI. This TCR came from a human donor in good health. The sample taken for sequencing was T cells isolated from PBMCs. The V gene is TRBV6-5, the J gene TRBJ1-4; 7 bases agree with TRBD1. As DNA, the CDR3 is TGTGCCAGCAGTTACCGAGGAGGGGGCAATGAAAAACTGTTTTTT. Its translation: CASSYRGGGNEKLFF.